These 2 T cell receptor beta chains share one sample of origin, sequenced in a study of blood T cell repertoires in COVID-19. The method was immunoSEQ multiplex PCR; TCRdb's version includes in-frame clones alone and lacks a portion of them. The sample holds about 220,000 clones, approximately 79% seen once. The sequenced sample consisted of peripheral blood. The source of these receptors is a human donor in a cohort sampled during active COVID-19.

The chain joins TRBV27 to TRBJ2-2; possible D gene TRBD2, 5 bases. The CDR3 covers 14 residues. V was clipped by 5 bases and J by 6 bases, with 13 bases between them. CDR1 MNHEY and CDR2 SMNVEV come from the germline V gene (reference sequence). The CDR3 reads CASSPFPGSGELFF. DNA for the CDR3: TGTGCCAGCAGTCCCTTCCCGGGGTCCGGGGAGCTGTTTTTT.

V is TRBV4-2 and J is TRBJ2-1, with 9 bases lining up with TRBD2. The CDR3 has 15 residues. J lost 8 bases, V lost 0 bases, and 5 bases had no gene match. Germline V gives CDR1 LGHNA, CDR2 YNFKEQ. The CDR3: CASSQDGTSRYEQFF. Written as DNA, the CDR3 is TGTGCCAGCAGCCAAGATGGGACTAGCAGGTATGAGCAGTTCTTC.